This T cell receptor (beta chain) comes out of a study of cytomegalovirus exposure and HLA in healthy donors. Study information: Of all 400 or so donors who were genotyped, roughly 81% belonged to the Caucasian-associated ancestry cluster.

Turning to this clone: Antigen: not known.

V lost 6 bases and J 3 bases, leaving 15 bases between the germline ends. CDR3 length: 14 amino acids. CDR1 SGHTA and CDR2 FQGNSA come from the germline V gene. The PCR was carried out with 60 Vbeta primers and 13 Jbeta primers. Some clones are missing from TCRdb's copy, which holds only in-frame ones; the method was immunoSEQ multiplex PCR. The sample contains approximately 190,000 clones, about three quarters of which appear only once. General study points: From TCR beta sequences, most subjects' HLA-A and HLA-B alleles were reportedly predicted accurately.

Sequenced: PBMCs. This sequence originates from a woman in her twenties or thirties in good health and CMV-seropositive. The rearrangement joins TRBV7-2 to TRBJ2-7, with D perhaps TRBD2 (5 bases). CDR3 residues: CASRSDLRYYEQYF. CDR3 in DNA: TGTGCCAGCAGATCGGACTTAAGGTACTACGAGCAGTACTTC. Drawing the rest from reference TRBV7-2 and TRBJ2-7, the complete variable domain is GAGVSQSPSNKVTEKGKDVELRCDPISGHTALYWYRQSLGQGLEFLIYFQGNSAPDKSGLPSDRFSAERTGGSVSTLTIQRTQQEDSAVYLCASRSDLRYYEQYFGPGTRLTVT.